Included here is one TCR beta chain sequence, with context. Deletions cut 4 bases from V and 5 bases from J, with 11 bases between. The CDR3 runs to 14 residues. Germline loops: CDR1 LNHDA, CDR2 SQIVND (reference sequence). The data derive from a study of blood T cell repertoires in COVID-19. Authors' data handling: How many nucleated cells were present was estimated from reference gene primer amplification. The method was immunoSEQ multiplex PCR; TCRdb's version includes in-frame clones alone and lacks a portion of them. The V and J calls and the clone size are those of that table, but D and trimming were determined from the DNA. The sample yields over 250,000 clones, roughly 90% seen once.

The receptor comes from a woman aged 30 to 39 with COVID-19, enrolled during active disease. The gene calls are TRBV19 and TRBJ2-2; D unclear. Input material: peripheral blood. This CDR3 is CASSTLTGTGELFF. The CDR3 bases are TGTGCCAGTAGTACCCTGACCGGGACCGGGGAGCTGTTTTTT.